A selection of T cell receptor beta chains follows, all from one sample in a study of cytomegalovirus exposure and HLA in healthy donors. The assay was immunoSEQ multiplex PCR, and TCRdb's table has in-frame clones only and misses some. The sample lists roughly 160,000 clones, under 80% seen once, with more than 3.5% in the top ten. The sequencing sample was made of PBMCs. The receptors originated from a man between 40 and 49 years old in good health and CMV-seronegative. Both conserved end residues are part of each CDR3. D genes are given only for firm matches. For some rows the clone size is stated as once, few or many, or as a class when expanded; others skip it.

V	D	size	J	CDR3	DNA
TRBV27	TRBD2	-	TRBJ2-1	CASRQRGGYNEQFF	TGTGCCAGTCGACAGCGGGGGGGTTACAATGAGCAGTTCTTC
TRBV28	TRBD1	-	TRBJ1-5	CASRPTGGRQPQHF	TGTGCCAGCAGACCGACAGGGGGAAGACAGCCCCAGCATTTT
TRBV19	-	-	TRBJ2-7	CASSISVSQIYEQYF	TGTGCCAGTAGTATCAGCGTCTCGCAAATCTACGAGCAGTACTTC
TRBV5-6	-	-	TRBJ1-3	CASSLEARSSENTIYF	TGTGCCAGCAGCTTGGAAGCCAGGTCATCGGAAAACACCATATATTTT
TRBV9	-	-	TRBJ1-4	CASGKIGSGYEKLFF	TGTGCCAGCGGCAAGATTGGATCGGGGTACGAAAAACTGTTTTTT
TRBV7-2	-	-	TRBJ2-7	CASSLSRVSGSEQYF	TGTGCCAGCAGCTTATCCCGGGTCTCGGGGTCCGAGCAGTACTTC
TRBV5-1	-	few	TRBJ2-1	CASSIEAEYNEQFF	TGCGCCAGCAGCATAGAAGCGGAGTACAATGAGCAGTTCTTC
TRBV19	-	-	TRBJ1-6	CASRGQYDSPLHF	TGTGCCAGTAGGGGCCAGTATGATTCACCCCTCCACTTT
TRBV6-1	TRBD1	-	TRBJ2-2	CASSVDRVTGELFF	TGTGCCAGCAGTGTTGACAGGGTGACCGGGGAGCTGTTTTTT
TRBV28	TRBD2	-	TRBJ2-3	CASSLRGSSGDTQYF	TGTGCCAGCAGTTTGCGGGGGTCGTCGGGCGATACGCAGTATTTT
TRBV9	-	-	TRBJ2-2	CASSVVGGAVGELFF	TGTGCCAGCAGCGTAGTGGGGGGGGCCGTCGGGGAGCTGTTTTTT
TRBV29-1	TRBD1	-	TRBJ2-2	CSATPRTGGNTGELFF	TGCAGCGCCACGCCTCGGACAGGGGGGAACACCGGGGAGCTGTTTTTT
TRBV7-6	TRBD1	-	TRBJ1-6	CASSPDRGNSPLHF	TGTGCCAGCAGCCCTGACAGGGGGAATTCACCCCTCCACTTT
TRBV7-9	TRBD2	few	TRBJ2-7	CASRFAGGSSEQYF	TGTGCCAGCAGGTTCGCGGGGGGCTCAAGCGAGCAGTACTTC
TRBV10-3	-	-	TRBJ1-1	CAISEAGTEAFF	TGTGCCATCAGTGAAGCGGGCACTGAAGCTTTCTTT
TRBV6-5	-	few	TRBJ2-7	CASTQGYEQYF	TGTGCCAGCACCCAGGGGTACGAGCAGTACTTC
TRBV6-1	TRBD2	-	TRBJ2-3	CASTVAGPPDTQYF	TGTGCCAGCACCGTAGCGGGCCCCCCAGATACGCAGTATTTT
TRBV25-1	-	few	TRBJ1-5	CASKGRGSNQPQHF	TGTGCCAGCAAAGGCAGGGGAAGCAATCAGCCCCAGCATTTT
TRBV5-4	TRBD1	few	TRBJ1-2	CASSEDRGNGYTF	TGTGCCAGCAGCGAGGACAGGGGAAATGGCTACACCTTC
TRBV5-1	TRBD2	-	TRBJ2-7	CASSLAGRGDLDEQYF	TGCGCCAGCAGCTTGGCTGGGCGGGGGGACCTCGACGAGCAGTACTTC
TRBV28	-	few	TRBJ1-5	CASSLSEWNQPQHF	TGTGCCAGCAGTTTGAGCGAGTGGAATCAGCCCCAGCATTTT
TRBV4-3	TRBD1	-	TRBJ2-7	CASSQEAWGQGVDYEQYF	TGCGCCAGCAGCCAAGAAGCGTGGGGACAGGGGGTGGACTACGAGCAGTACTTC
TRBV5-6	-	-	TRBJ2-7	CASLPGQIYEQYF	TGTGCCAGCTTACCGGGACAAATCTACGAGCAGTACTTC
TRBV7-8	TRBD1	-	TRBJ1-3	CASSRHTGGFEDSGNTIYF	TGTGCCAGCAGCAGACATACAGGGGGGTTTGAGGATTCTGGAAACACCATATATTTT
TRBV6-1	-	-	TRBJ1-2	CALLGETDFYGYTF	TGTGCCTTACTGGGCGAGACAGACTTCTATGGCTACACCTTC
TRBV6-5	-	-	TRBJ2-7	CASSPRTVRYEQYF	TGTGCCAGCAGTCCCCGTACAGTACGCTACGAGCAGTACTTC
TRBV12-5	TRBD1	-	TRBJ2-2	CASGLGPKDRENTGELFF	TGTGCTAGTGGTTTGGGGCCCAAGGACAGGGAGAACACCGGGGAGCTGTTTTTT
TRBV7-8	TRBD2	-	TRBJ2-7	CASSRSGGAYEQYF	TGTGCCAGCAGCCGTAGCGGGGGGGCCTACGAGCAGTACTTC
TRBV15	TRBD1	-	TRBJ2-7	CATSRVGTGVHEQYF	TGTGCCACCAGCAGAGTAGGGACAGGTGTCCACGAGCAGTACTTC
TRBV7-7	-	-	TRBJ2-7	CASSLAPYSYEQYF	TGTGCTAGCAGCTTAGCTCCTTATTCTTACGAGCAGTACTTC
TRBV11-2	TRBD1	-	TRBJ2-1	CASSLGRGRINEQFF	TGTGCCAGCAGCTTAGGCAGGGGGCGGATCAATGAGCAGTTCTTC
TRBV4-1	TRBD1	-	TRBJ1-2	CASSQAGQGPLVWYGYTF	TGCGCCAGCAGCCAGGCGGGACAGGGACCCCTAGTTTGGTATGGCTACACCTTC
TRBV5-1	TRBD2	-	TRBJ2-5	CASSYGGAGETQYF	TGCGCCAGCAGCTACGGGGGGGCCGGGGAGACCCAGTACTTC
TRBV5-1	TRBD1	-	TRBJ2-7	CASSRDSYEQYF	TGCGCCAGCAGCCGGGACAGCTACGAGCAGTACTTC
TRBV7-2	TRBD1	-	TRBJ2-5	CASRDDRGPAETQYF	TGTGCCAGCAGGGATGACAGGGGTCCCGCGGAGACCCAGTACTTC
TRBV7-9	-	few	TRBJ2-7	CASSLLGQSAAMTYEQYF	TGTGCCAGCAGCTTACTAGGACAGAGTGCAGCAATGACCTACGAGCAGTACTTC
TRBV7-3	TRBD1	-	TRBJ2-1	CASSPRNRGSYNEQFF	TGTGCCAGCAGCCCCCGCAACAGGGGCTCCTACAATGAGCAGTTCTTC
TRBV9	-	-	TRBJ1-2	CASSVAGATYGYTF	TGTGCCAGCAGCGTAGCAGGGGCTACCTATGGCTACACCTTC
TRBV10-3	-	-	TRBJ1-6	CAITGSRDSPLHF	TGTGCCATCACGGGGTCTCGGGATTCACCCCTCCACTTT
TRBV29-1	TRBD1	once	TRBJ2-7	CSVQPGQTAYEQYF	TGCAGCGTGCAACCGGGACAGACGGCCTACGAGCAGTACTTC
TRBV7-8	-	-	TRBJ1-6	CASSLRTYNSPLHF	TGTGCCAGCAGCTTGAGGACCTATAATTCACCCCTCCACTTT
TRBV2	TRBD1	-	TRBJ2-2	CASSEDRGATGELFF	TGTGCCAGCAGCGAGGACAGGGGAGCGACCGGGGAGCTGTTTTTT
TRBV7-2	TRBD2	-	TRBJ2-1	CASSLAGGLAGRMSYNEQFF	TGTGCCAGCAGCTTAGCGGGGGGTCTAGCGGGGAGAATGTCCTACAATGAGCAGTTCTTC
TRBV6-5	-	-	TRBJ1-2	CASSYNREGGYTF	TGTGCCAGCAGTTACAACAGGGAGGGTGGCTACACCTTC
TRBV5-6	-	-	TRBJ1-2	CASSLDSGGEIYGYTF	TGTGCCAGCAGCTTGGACTCGGGGGGGGAGATCTATGGCTACACCTTC
TRBV7-6	TRBD1	-	TRBJ2-7	CASSPAPRDSYEQYF	TGTGCCAGCAGCCCCGCCCCCCGGGACAGCTACGAGCAGTACTTC
TRBV6-4	TRBD1	-	TRBJ1-3	CASRPDRARSGNTIYF	TGTGCCAGCAGACCGGACAGGGCGAGGTCTGGAAACACCATATATTTT